Below are 25 T cell receptor beta chains sequenced from a single sample in a study of T cell changes during pregnancy in multiple sclerosis. Libraries were prepared by immunoSEQ multiplex PCR; TCRdb keeps only in-frame clonotypes and omits some of them. The data show roughly 80,000 clones, approximately 94% seen once. The specimen was peripheral blood, collected after pregnancy. The receptors were sampled from a female donor in good health, enrolled as a control in a pregnancy study.

This chain connects TRBV5-1 to TRBJ1-1; 7 bases line up with TRBD1. V dropped 7 bases and J dropped 3; count of bases not matched to a gene: 12. The germline V gene has CDR1 SGHRS and CDR2 YFSETQ. The CDR3 covers 15 residues. Here the CDR3 DNA reads TGCGCCAGCGCCCTGACAGGGAAGGGGTACACTGAAGCTTTCTTT. Its protein product is CASALTGKGYTEAFF.

V gene TRBV2 combines with J gene TRBJ2-2, with TRBD2 identical over 11 bases. The CDR3 spans 17 residues. Germline V lookup: CDR1 SNHLY, CDR2 FYNNEI. After removal of 6 bases from V and 1 base from J, the junction contained 7 bases not matched to a gene. The CDR3, as DNA: TGTGCCAGCAGGCAACTAGCGGGAGCCGGGAACACCGGGGAGCTGTTTTTT. It encodes CASRQLAGAGNTGELFF.

This chain links TRBV28 with TRBJ2-2; 8 positions agree with TRBD1. J lost 4 bases, V lost 6 bases, and 4 bases had no gene match. CDR3 length equals 14 residues. Germline lookup yields CDR1 MDHEN and CDR2 SYDVKM. CDR3 nucleotide sequence: TGTGCCAGCAGATTCACAGGGGGCACCGGGGAGCTGTTTTTT. It yields the protein CASRFTGGTGELFF.

This chain connects TRBV10-3 to TRBJ2-1; 8 nucleotides match TRBD2. Trimming cost V 7 bases and J 0 bases; bases outside gene matches: 17. The CDR3 is made up of 19 amino acids. Germline V gives CDR1 ENHRY, CDR2 SYGVKD. The DNA for the CDR3 is TGTGCCATCAAAGCAGCTCGGTTTAGCAGCGGGAGCTCCTACAATGAGCAGTTCTTC. It encodes CAIKAARFSSGSSYNEQFF.

The V call is TRBV28, the J call TRBJ2-7; D possibly corresponds to TRBD2 (9 bases). The V end was cut by 2 bases, the J end by 3 bases, with 17 bases between. This CDR3 region has 16 residues. Germline V CDR1 and CDR2: MDHEN, SYDVKM. This CDR3 is CASSLGASGTGYEQYF. CDR3 DNA: TGTGCCAGCAGTTTAGGCGCTAGCGGGACAGGCTACGAGCAGTACTTC.

J is TRBJ2-5 and V is TRBV9, with D tentatively TRBD2 (6 bases). Germline-derived CDR1 and CDR2 are SGDLS and YYNGEE. V was trimmed by 4 bases and J by 4 bases, leaving 20 bases between them. The CDR3 totals 16 residues. The CDR3 coding sequence is TGTGCCAGCAGCCCAGTCGACCTTGCGGGGACAGAGACCCAGTACTTC. Translating gives CASSPVDLAGTETQYF.

The chain employs TRBV4-1 and TRBJ1-1; D not resolved. CDR1 is MGHRA, CDR2 YSYEKL, per germline. V was trimmed by 4 bases and J by 1 base, leaving 10 bases between them. CDR3 length: 14 residues. The CDR3 nucleotides read TGCGCCAGCAGCCTGCCTTTGCGGAACACTGAAGCTTTCTTT. Residues: CASSLPLRNTEAFF.

The gene calls are TRBV27 and TRBJ1-1; the match to TRBD1 covers 7 bases. V trimming: 7 bases; J trimming: 9 bases; junction bases outside the gene matches: 14. Germline V CDR1 and CDR2: MNHEY, SMNVEV (reference sequence). The CDR3 contains 14 residues. The CDR3 spells CASNRRTGAEKAFF. Written as DNA, the CDR3 is TGTGCCAGCAACAGGAGGACAGGCGCAGAGAAAGCTTTCTTT.

The chain is built from TRBV9 and TRBJ2-3, with 11 bases identical to TRBD2. The CDR3 has 16 residues. V trimming: 2 bases; J trimming: 2 bases; junction bases outside the gene matches: 4. Germline V gene sequence: CDR1 SGDLS, CDR2 YYNGEE. The CDR3 region is CASSVGTSGYTDTQYF. The CDR3 coding sequence is TGTGCCAGCAGCGTCGGGACTAGCGGATACACAGATACGCAGTATTTT.

This clone came up once. The V gene is TRBV11-2, the J gene TRBJ1-1; TRBD1 aligns across 9 bases. The CDR3 loop spans 13 amino acids. Trimming took 5 bases from V and 11 from J; bases not matched to a gene: 9. Germline V gives CDR1 SGHAT, CDR2 FQNNGV. CDR3: CASSQRQGGKAFF. CDR3 DNA: TGTGCCAGCAGCCAACGACAGGGGGGTAAGGCTTTCTTT. The whole variable domain, remainder taken from reference TRBV11-2 and TRBJ1-1, is EAGVAQSPRYKIIEKRQSVAFWCNPISGHATLYWYQQILGQGPKLLIQFQNNGVVDDSQLPKDRFSAERLKGVDSTLKIQPAKLEDSAVYLCASSQRQGGKAFFGQGTRLTVV.

The rearrangement uses TRBV9 and TRBJ2-7; TRBD1 aligns across 8 bases. Germline V CDR1 and CDR2: SGDLS, YYNGEE. The CDR3 spans 15 residues. J was trimmed by 2 bases and V by 4 bases; bases with no gene match: 8. In DNA form, the CDR3 reads TGTGCCAGCAGCTCCCGGACAGGGCTTCCCTACGAGCAGTACTTC. Amino acid sequence: CASSSRTGLPYEQYF.

The gene calls are TRBV5-5 and TRBJ1-5; perhaps TRBD1 as D (6 bases). Trimming left V 0 bases short and J 2 bases short, with 6 bases between. In germline, CDR1 is SGHKS, CDR2 YYEKEE (reference sequence). The CDR3 contains 14 residues. CDR3 DNA sequence: TGTGCCAGCAGCTTGGACAGGGGCAATCAGCCCCAGCATTTT. Its protein product is CASSLDRGNQPQHF.

V usage is TRBV29-1 and J usage is TRBJ2-7; D ambiguous. Deletions cut 0 bases from V and 3 bases from J, with 6 bases between. CDR1 is SQVTM and CDR2 is ANQGSEA in the germline V gene. The CDR3 is 12 amino acids. CDR3: CSVEDPGYEQYF. The CDR3 nucleotides are TGCAGCGTTGAAGATCCAGGCTACGAGCAGTACTTC.

The chain joins TRBV6-6 to TRBJ1-2; 8 bases map to TRBD1. CDR3 length: 15 amino acids. Germline lookup yields CDR1 MNHNY and CDR2 SVGAGI (reference sequence). The J segment lost 2 bases and the V segment lost 5 bases, leaving 7 bases of the junction unmatched. CDR3 protein: CASSRNRGLNYGYTF. CDR3 in DNA: TGTGCCAGCAGTCGAAACAGGGGGTTGAACTATGGCTACACCTTC.

This clone counts as medium-sized. The V call is TRBV19, the J call TRBJ1-1; 9 bases are shared with TRBD1. This CDR3 is 15 amino acids long. Trimming took 2 bases from V and 4 from J; bases not matched to a gene: 5. Germline loops: CDR1 LNHDA, CDR2 SQIVND (reference sequence). The DNA of the CDR3 is TGTGCCAGTAGTATAACAGGGGGCGGTAGCACTGAAGCTTTCTTT. Translating it yields CASSITGGGSTEAFF.

This rearrangement joins TRBV19 to TRBJ2-7; 15 bases are a match to TRBD2. CDR3 size: 15 residues. Per the germline V gene, CDR1 is LNHDA and CDR2 is SQIVND (reference sequence). V trimming: 4 bases; J trimming: 9 bases; junction bases outside the gene matches: 7. The CDR3 region has the DNA TGTGCCAGTAGTACCGGACTAGCGGGAGGGTCAGGGCAGTACTTC. The encoded protein is CASSTGLAGGSGQYF.

J is TRBJ2-1 and V is TRBV7-2, with 7 bases matching TRBD2. V lost 1 base to trimming and J lost 4 bases; unmatched junction nucleotides: 4. CDR1 and CDR2 (germline): SGHTA, FQGNSA. There are 15 residues in the CDR3. The CDR3 region has the DNA TGTGCCAGCAGCTTAGGTCTAGCGGAGTACAATGAGCAGTTCTTC. It translates to CASSLGLAEYNEQFF.

The genes are TRBV9 and TRBJ2-3; TRBD2 might be the D (5 bases). The V end lost 4 bases, the J end lost 2 bases, and 11 bases lay between the germline ends. This CDR3 has 14 residues. Germline-derived CDR1 and CDR2 are SGDLS and YYNGEE. The CDR3 DNA sequence: TGTGCCAGCAGCCCCGCCGGGGTCACAGATACGCAGTATTTT. This gives the protein CASSPAGVTDTQYF.

The J gene is TRBJ1-2, the V gene TRBV5-1, with D hard to call. The CDR3 is made up of 14 amino acids. Germline V gene lookup returns CDR1 SGHRS and CDR2 YFSETQ. The V and J ends lost 0 bases and 4 bases respectively, with 10 bases between them. CDR3 in amino acids: CASSLGAGTYGYTF. In DNA form, the CDR3 reads TGCGCCAGCAGCTTGGGTGCAGGTACCTATGGCTACACCTTC.

J is TRBJ2-2 and V is TRBV28, with TRBD2 identical over 15 bases. The CDR3 spans 16 residues. Germline V gene lookup returns CDR1 MDHEN and CDR2 SYDVKM. Unmatched junction bases numbered 6, after V lost 6 bases and J lost 7 bases. The CDR3 coding sequence is TGTGCCAGCAGCCAAGGGACTAGCGGGAGGTTCGGGGAGCTGTTTTTT. This gives the protein CASSQGTSGRFGELFF. Full variable domain (rest looked up from reference TRBV28 and TRBJ2-2): DVKVTQSSRYLVKRTGEKVFLECVQDMDHENMFWYRQDPGLGLRLIYFSYDVKMKEKGDIPEGYSVSREKKERFSLILESASTNQTSMYLCASSQGTSGRFGELFFGEGSRLTVL.

This clone came up a few times. This rearrangement joins TRBV29-1 to TRBJ1-2; D remains unclear. This CDR3 spans 11 amino acids. V shed 6 bases and J shed 3 bases, with 8 bases lying between them. Germline V gene lookup returns CDR1 SQVTM and CDR2 ANQGSEA. The CDR3 is CSVSPDYGYTF. The DNA for the CDR3 is TGCAGCGTATCGCCGGACTATGGCTACACCTTC. The variable domain in full, with the rest retrieved from reference TRBV29-1 and TRBJ1-2, is SAVISQKPSRDICQRGTSLTIQCQVDSQVTMMFWYRQQPGQSLTLIATANQGSEATYESGFVIDKFPISRPNLTFSTLTVSNMSPEDSSIYLCSVSPDYGYTFGSGTRLTVV.

The chain combines TRBV6-1 with TRBJ1-4, with 8 positions matching TRBD1. CDR3 length equals 14 residues. Germline values: CDR1 MNHNS, CDR2 SASEGT. V was clipped by 5 bases and J by 5 bases; unmatched bases: 4. Here the CDR3 DNA reads TGTGCCAGCAGTCCCGGGACAGGAAATGAAAAACTGTTTTTT. It yields the protein CASSPGTGNEKLFF.

The chain links TRBV28 to TRBJ1-6, with D unresolved. V was shortened by 6 bases and J by 14 bases, with 11 bases between the two germline ends. The length of the CDR3 is 11 residues. The V gene's germline CDR1 is MDHEN and CDR2 SYDVKM. The CDR3 here is CASRGVRSLHF. The CDR3 DNA reads as TGTGCCAGCAGAGGAGTGAGGTCCCTCCACTTT.

The rearrangement joins TRBV6-4 to TRBJ1-5; 11 bases are a match to TRBD1. The V gene's germline CDR1 is MRHNA and CDR2 SNTAGT. With V trimmed by 8 bases and J by 3 bases, 9 bases remained unmatched. The CDR3 sequence is 16 residues long. The CDR3 protein is CASRTGGARSNQPQHF. CDR3 DNA: TGTGCCAGCCGGACAGGGGGCGCGAGGTCCAATCAGCCCCAGCATTTT.

The V gene is TRBV13, the J gene TRBJ2-5, with unresolved D. Trimming stripped 1 base from V and 2 bases from J, with 5 bases between. Germline V gives CDR1 PRHDT, CDR2 FYEKMQ (reference sequence). This CDR3 is built from 13 residues. The CDR3 protein is CASSLEQQETQYF. The CDR3 DNA is TGTGCCAGCAGCTTAGAACAGCAAGAGACCCAGTACTTC. Based on the CDR3 plus reference TRBV13 and TRBJ2-5, the full variable domain is AAGVIQSPRHLIKEKRETATLKCYPIPRHDTVYWYQQGPGQDPQFLISFYEKMQSDKGSIPDRFSAQQFSDYHSELNMSSLELGDSALYFCASSLEQQETQYFGPGTRLLVL.